This TCR beta chain was observed in a study of blood T cell repertoires in COVID-19. V lost 2 bases and J lost 7, with 6 bases in between. Germline lookup yields CDR1 LGHDT and CDR2 YNNKEL (reference sequence). The CDR3 is made up of 11 amino acids. TCRdb keeps only in-frame clones here, not all; method: immunoSEQ multiplex PCR. The sample consists of approximately 100,000 clones, more than 70% of them appearing once. Sequencing was carried out using peripheral blood. The rearrangement links TRBV3-1 (or the pseudogene TRBV3-2) to TRBJ2-7; D is unclear. The receptor comes from a human donor in a cohort sampled during active COVID-19. CDR3 residues: CASSQTREQYF. In DNA, the CDR3 is TGTGCCAGCAGCCAAACAAGAGAGCAGTACTTC.